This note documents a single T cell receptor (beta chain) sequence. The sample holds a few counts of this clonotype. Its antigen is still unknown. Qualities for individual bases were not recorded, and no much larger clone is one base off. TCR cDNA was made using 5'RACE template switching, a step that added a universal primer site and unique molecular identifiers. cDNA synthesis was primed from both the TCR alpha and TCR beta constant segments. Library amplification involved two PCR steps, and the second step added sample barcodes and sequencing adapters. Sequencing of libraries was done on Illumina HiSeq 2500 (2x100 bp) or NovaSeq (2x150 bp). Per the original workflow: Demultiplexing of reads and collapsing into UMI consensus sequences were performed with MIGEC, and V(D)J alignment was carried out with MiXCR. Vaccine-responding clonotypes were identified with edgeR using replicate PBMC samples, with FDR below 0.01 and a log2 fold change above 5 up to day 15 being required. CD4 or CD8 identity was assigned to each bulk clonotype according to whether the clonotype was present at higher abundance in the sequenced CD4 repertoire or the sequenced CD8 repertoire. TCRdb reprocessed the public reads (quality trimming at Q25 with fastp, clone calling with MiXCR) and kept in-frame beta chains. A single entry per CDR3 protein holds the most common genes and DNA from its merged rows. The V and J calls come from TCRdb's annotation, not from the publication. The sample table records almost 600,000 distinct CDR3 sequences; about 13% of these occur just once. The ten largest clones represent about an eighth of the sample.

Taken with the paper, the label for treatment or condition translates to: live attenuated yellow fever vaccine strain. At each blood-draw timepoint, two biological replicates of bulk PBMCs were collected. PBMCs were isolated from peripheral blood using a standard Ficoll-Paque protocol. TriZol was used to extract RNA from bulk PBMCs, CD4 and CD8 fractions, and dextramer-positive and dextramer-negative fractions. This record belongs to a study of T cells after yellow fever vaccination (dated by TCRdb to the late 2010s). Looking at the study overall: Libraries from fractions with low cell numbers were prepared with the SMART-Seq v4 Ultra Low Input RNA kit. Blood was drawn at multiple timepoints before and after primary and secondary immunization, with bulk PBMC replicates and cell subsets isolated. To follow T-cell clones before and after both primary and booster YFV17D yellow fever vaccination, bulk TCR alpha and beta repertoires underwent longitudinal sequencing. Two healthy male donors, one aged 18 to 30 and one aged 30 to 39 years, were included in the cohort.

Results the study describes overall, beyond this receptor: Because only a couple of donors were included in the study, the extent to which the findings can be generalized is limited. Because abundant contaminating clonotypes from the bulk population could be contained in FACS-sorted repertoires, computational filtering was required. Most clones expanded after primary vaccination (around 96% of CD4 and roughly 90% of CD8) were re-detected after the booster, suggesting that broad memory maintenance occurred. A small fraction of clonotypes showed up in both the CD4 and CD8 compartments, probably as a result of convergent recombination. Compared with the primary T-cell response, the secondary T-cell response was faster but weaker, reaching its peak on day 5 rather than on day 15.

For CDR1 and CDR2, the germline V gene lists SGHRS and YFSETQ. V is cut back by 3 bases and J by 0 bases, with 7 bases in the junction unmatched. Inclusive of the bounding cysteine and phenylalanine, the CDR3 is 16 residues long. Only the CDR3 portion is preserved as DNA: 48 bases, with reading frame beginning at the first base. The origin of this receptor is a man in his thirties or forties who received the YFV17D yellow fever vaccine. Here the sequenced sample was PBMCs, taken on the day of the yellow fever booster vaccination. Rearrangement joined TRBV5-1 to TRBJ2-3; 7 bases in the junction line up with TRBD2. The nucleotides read TGCGCCAGCAGCTGGGGCCGGGACTACAGCACAGATACGCAGTATTTT. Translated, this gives CASSWGRDYSTDTQYF.